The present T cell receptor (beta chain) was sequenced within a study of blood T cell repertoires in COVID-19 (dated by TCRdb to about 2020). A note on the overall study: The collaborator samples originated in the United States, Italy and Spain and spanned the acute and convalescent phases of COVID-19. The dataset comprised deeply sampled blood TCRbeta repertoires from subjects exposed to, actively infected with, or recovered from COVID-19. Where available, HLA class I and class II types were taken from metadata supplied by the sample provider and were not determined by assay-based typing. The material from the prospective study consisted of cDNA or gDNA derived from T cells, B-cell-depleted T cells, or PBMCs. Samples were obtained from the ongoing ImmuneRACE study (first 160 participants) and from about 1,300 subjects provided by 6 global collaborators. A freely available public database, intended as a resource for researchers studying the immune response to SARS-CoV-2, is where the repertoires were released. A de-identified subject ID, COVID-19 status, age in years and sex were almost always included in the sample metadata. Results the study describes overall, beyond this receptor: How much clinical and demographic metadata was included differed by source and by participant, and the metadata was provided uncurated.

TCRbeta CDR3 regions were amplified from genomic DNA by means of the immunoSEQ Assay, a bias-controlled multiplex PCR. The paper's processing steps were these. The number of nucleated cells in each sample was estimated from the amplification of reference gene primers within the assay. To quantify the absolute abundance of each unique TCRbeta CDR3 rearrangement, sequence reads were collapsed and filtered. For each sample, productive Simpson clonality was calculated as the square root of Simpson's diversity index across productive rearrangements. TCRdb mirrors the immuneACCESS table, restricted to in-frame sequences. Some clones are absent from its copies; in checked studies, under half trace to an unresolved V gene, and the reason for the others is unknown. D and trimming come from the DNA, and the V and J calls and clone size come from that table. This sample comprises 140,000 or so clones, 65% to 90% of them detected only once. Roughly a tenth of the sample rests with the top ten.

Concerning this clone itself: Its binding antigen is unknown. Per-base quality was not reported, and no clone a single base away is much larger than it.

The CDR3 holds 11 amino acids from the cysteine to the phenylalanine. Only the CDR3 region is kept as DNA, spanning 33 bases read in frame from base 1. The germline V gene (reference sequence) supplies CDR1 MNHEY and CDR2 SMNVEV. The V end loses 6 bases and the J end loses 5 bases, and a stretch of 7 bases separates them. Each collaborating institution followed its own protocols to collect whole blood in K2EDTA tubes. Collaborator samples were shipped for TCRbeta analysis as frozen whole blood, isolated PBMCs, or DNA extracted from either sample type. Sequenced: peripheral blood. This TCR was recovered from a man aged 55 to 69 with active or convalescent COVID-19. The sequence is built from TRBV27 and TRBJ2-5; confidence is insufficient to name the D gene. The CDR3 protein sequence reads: CASRILETQYF. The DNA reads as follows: TGTGCCAGCAGGATACTGGAGACCCAGTACTTC.